The clone carrying this T cell receptor beta chain was found a few times. Its matching antigen is unknown. This specimen comes from a study of post-analysis software for immune sequencing data. Study information: Some patients lacked subtype; others had relapsing-remitting, secondary progressive or progressive-relapsing disease. Whole-study results and caveats: The five TRBV segments detected at higher frequency in patients than in controls included TRBV5-6, TRBV5-1 and TRBV20-1. Same-batch preparations were strongly co-clustered by F measure.

The CDR3 is made up of 13 amino acids. Germline V gene lookup returns CDR1 DFQATT and CDR2 SNEGSKA (reference sequence). The ends were cut back, 4 bases at V and 0 bases at J, with 9 bases in the middle. Each TCR beta cDNA library carried unique molecular identifiers. Roughly 510,000 cDNA molecules were recovered from an input of roughly 0.85 to 10 million T cells. TCRdb fed the PCR reads into MiXCR, producing one record per CDR3 protein. The sample includes roughly 730,000 distinct CDR3 sequences, roughly 27% of them seen just once. This chain connects TRBV20-1 to TRBJ1-1; D is perhaps TRBD1 (6 bases). Specimen: blood. The sequence was collected from a girl aged 5-17 years with multiple sclerosis. The CDR3 DNA reads TGCAGTGCTACTCGGACAGTGAACACTGAAGCTTTCTTT. This codes for CSATRTVNTEAFF.